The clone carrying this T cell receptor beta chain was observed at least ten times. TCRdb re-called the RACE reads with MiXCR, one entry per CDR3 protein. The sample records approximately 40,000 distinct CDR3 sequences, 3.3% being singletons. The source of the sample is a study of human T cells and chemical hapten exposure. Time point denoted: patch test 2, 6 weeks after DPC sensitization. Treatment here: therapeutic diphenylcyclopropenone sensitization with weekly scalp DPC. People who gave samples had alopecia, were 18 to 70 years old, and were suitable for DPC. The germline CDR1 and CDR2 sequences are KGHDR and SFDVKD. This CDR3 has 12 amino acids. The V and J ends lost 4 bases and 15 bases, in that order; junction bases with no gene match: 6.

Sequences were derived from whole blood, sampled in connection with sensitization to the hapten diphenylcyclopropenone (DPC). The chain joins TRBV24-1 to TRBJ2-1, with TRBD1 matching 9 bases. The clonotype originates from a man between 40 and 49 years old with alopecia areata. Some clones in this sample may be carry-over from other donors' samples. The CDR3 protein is CATSDVQGARFF. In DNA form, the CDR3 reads TGTGCCACCAGTGACGTACAGGGGGCGCGGTTCTTC.